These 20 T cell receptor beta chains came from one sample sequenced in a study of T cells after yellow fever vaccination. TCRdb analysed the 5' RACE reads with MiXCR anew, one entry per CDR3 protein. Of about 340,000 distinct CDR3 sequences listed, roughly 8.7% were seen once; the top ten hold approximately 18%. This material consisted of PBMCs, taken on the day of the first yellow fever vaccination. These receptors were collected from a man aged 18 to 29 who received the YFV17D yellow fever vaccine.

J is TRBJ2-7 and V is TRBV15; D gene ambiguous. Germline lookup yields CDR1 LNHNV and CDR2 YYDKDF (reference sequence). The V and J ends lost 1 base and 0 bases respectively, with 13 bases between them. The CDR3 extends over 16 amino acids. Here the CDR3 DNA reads TGTGCCACCAGCAGAGCTTCGAGACGGAGCTCCTACGAGCAGTACTTC. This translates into CATSRASRRSSYEQYF.

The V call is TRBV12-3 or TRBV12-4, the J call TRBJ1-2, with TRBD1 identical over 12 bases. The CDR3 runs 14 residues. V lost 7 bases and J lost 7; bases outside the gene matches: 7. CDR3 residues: CASTPGQGASGYTF. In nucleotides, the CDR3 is TGTGCCAGCACCCCGGGACAGGGGGCGTCTGGCTACACCTTC.

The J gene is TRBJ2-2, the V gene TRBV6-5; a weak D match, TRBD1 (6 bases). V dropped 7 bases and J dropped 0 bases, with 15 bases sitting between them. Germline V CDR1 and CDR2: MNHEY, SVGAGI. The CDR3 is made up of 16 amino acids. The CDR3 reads CASNFPRTANTGELFF. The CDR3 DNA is TGTGCCAGCAATTTCCCACGGACAGCGAACACCGGGGAGCTGTTTTTT.

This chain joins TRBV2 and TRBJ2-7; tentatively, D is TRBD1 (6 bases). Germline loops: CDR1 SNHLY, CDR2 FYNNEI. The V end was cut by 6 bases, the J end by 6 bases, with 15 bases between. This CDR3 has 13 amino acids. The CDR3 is CASRLTGFGEQYV. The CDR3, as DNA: TGTGCCAGCAGACTAACAGGGTTTGGCGAGCAGTACGTC.

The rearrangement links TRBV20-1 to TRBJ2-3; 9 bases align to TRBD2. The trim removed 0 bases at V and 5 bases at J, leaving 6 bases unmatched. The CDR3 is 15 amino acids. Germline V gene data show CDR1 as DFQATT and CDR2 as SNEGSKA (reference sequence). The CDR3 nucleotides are TGCAGTGCTAGAGATGAGCGGGGGGCCGGAGATACGCAGTATTTT. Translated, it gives CSARDERGAGDTQYF.

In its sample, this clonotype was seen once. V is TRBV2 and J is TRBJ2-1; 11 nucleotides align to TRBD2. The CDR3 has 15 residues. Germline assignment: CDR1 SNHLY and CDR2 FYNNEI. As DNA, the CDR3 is TGTACCATCAGTTTAATAGCGGGGGGGCGCAATGAGCAGTTCTTC. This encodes CTISLIAGGRNEQFF.

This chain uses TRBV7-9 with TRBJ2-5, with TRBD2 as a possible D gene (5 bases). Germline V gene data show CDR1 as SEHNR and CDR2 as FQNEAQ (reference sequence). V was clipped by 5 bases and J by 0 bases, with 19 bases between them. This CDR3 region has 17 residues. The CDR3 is CASSAYVGVMYQETQYF. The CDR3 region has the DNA TGTGCCAGCAGCGCCTACGTCGGGGTGATGTACCAAGAGACCCAGTACTTC.

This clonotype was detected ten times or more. CDR3 bases: TGTGCCACCCAGCTTGGGAGAACCACCGGGGAGCTGTTTTTT. Its translation: CATQLGRTTGELFF. This chain uses TRBV7-8 with TRBJ2-2; TRBD2 is a possible D gene (5 bases). The V gene's germline CDR1 is SGHVS and CDR2 FQNEAQ. The CDR3 contains 14 residues. Trimming shortened V by 10 bases and J by 4 bases, and 16 bases separated the two germline ends.

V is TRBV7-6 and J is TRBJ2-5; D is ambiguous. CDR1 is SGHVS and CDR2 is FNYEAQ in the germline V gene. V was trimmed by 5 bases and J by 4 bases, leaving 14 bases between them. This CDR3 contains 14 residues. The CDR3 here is CASSNSRTGETQYF. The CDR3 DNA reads TGTGCCAGCAGCAATTCTCGCACGGGAGAGACCCAGTACTTC.

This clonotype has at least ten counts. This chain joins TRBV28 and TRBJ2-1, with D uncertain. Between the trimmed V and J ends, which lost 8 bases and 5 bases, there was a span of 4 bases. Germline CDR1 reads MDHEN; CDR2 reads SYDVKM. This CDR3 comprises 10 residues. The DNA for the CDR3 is TGTGCCAGCGCCAACAATGAGCAGTTCTTC. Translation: CASANNEQFF.

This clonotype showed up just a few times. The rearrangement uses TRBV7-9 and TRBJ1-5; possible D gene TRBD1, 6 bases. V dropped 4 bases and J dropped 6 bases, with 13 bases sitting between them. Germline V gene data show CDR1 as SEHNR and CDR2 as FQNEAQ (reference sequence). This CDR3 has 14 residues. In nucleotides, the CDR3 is TGTGCCAGCAGCTCAGACAGGTTCCGTCAGCCCCAGCATTTT. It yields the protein CASSSDRFRQPQHF. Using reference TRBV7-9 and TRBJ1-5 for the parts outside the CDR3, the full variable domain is DTGVSQNPRHKITKRGQNVTFRCDPISEHNRLYWYRQTLGQGPEFLTYFQNEAQLEKSRLLSDRFSAERPKGSFSTLEIQRTEQGDSAMYLCASSSDRFRQPQHFGDGTRLSIL.

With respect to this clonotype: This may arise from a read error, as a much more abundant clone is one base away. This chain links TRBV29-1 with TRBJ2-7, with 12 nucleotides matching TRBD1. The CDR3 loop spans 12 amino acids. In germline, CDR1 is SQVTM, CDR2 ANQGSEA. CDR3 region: CSVEGTGGKQYV. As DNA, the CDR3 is TGCAGCGTGGAAGGGACAGGGGGCAAGCAGTACGTC.

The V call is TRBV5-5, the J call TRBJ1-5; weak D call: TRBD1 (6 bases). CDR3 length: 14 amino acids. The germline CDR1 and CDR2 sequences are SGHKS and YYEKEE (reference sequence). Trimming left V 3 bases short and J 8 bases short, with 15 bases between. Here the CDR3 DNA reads TGTGCCAGCAGCTCGACAGGCCTTTCAGAGCCCCAGCATTTT. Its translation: CASSSTGLSEPQHF.

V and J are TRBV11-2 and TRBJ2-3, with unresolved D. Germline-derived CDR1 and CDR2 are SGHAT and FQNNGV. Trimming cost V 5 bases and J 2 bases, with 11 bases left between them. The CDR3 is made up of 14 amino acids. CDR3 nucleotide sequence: TGTGCCAGCAGCCCAAACTCTTTCACAGATACGCAGTATTTT. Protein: CASSPNSFTDTQYF. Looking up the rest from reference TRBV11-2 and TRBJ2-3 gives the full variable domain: EAGVAQSPRYKIIEKRQSVAFWCNPISGHATLYWYQQILGQGPKLLIQFQNNGVVDDSQLPKDRFSAERLKGVDSTLKIQPAKLEDSAVYLCASSPNSFTDTQYFGPGTRLTVL.

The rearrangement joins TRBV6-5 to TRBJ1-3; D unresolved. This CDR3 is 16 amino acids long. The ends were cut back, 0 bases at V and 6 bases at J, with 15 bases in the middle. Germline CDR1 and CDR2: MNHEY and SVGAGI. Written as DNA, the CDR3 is TGTGCCAGCAGTTACTCGACGCAGCTCGGGATAAACACCATATATTTT. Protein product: CASSYSTQLGINTIYF.

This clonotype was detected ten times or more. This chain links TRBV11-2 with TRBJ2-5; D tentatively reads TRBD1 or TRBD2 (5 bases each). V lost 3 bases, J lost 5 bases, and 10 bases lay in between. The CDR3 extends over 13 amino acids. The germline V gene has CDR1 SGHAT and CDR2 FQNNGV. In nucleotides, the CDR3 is TGTGCCAGCAGCTTTGGGGGTTGGGAGACCCAGTACTTC. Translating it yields CASSFGGWETQYF.

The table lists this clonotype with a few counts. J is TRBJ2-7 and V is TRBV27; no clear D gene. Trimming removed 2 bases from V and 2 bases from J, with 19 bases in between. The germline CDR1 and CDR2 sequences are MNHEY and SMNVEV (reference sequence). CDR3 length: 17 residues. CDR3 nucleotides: TGTGCCAGCAGTTTAAATCGTCAGGTATTTCGACCCTACGAGCAGTACGTC. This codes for CASSLNRQVFRPYEQYV.

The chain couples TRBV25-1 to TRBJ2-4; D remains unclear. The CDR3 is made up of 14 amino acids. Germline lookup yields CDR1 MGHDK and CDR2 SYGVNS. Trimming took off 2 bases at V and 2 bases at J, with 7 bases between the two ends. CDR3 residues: CASSETSTKNIQYF. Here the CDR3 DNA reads TGTGCCAGCAGTGAAACCAGCACCAAAAACATTCAGTACTTC.

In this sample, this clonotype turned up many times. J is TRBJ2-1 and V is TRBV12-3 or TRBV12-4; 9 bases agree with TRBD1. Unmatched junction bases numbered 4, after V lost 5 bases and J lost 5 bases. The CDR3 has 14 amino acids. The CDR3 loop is CASSVWTGDNEQFF. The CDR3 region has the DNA TGTGCCAGCAGTGTGTGGACAGGGGACAATGAGCAGTTCTTC.

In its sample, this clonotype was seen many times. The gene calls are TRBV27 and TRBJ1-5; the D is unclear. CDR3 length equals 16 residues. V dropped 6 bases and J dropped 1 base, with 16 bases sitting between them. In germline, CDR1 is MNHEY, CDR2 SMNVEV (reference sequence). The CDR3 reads CASRRRSDGSNQPQHF. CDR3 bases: TGTGCCAGCAGAAGACGGAGTGATGGGAGCAATCAGCCCCAGCATTTT.